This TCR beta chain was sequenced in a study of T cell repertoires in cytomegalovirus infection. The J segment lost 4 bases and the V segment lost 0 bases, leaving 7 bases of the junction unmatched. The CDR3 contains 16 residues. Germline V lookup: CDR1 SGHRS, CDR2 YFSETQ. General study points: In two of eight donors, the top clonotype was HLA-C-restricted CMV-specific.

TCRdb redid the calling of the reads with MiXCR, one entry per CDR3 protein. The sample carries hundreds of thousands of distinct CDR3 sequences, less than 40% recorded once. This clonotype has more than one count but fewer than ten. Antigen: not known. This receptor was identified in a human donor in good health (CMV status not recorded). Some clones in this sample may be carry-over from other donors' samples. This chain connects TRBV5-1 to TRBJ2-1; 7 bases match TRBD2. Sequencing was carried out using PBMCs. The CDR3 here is CASSLGAGVTYNEQFF. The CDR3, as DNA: TGCGCCAGCAGCTTGGGGGCGGGAGTGACGTACAATGAGCAGTTCTTC.